This is a list of T cell receptor beta chains from one sample in a study of technical replicates of blood from several donors. Clones were read by immunoSEQ multiplex PCR, and TCRdb kept only the in-frame ones, dropping some. This sample has approximately 70,000 clones; around 95% occur once, and the top ten carry less than 0.25%. The sample consisted of T cells isolated from PBMCs. These receptors originate from a human donor in good health. Each CDR3 is given with its conserved first and last residue. The order of the fields is clone size, D gene, V gene, J gene, CDR3 protein, CDR3 DNA. The D gene is left open where the match is weak. Clone size appears in some rows only: once, few, many, or a class for an expanded clone.

>-|-|TRBV5-1|TRBJ2-1
CASSPLKLGNEQFF
TGCGCCAGCAGCCCTTTAAAACTAGGCAATGAGCAGTTCTTC
>-|-|TRBV28|TRBJ2-7
CASRFPGGSSYEQYF
TGTGCCAGCAGATTTCCAGGGGGGAGCTCCTACGAGCAGTACTTC
>once|TRBD1|TRBV7-8|TRBJ1-2
CASSTFPHRGEVLMLGYGYTF
TGTGCCAGCAGCACATTCCCCCACAGGGGAGAAGTACTAATGTTAGGCTATGGCTACACCTTC
>few|TRBD2|TRBV30|TRBJ2-3
CAWSRGLAGRGDTQYF
TGTGCCTGGAGTCGAGGACTAGCGGGGCGGGGAGATACGCAGTATTTT
>-|TRBD1|TRBV9|TRBJ1-1
CASSTTGGSNTEAFF
TGTGCCAGCAGCACGACAGGGGGCTCCAACACTGAAGCTTTCTTT
>-|-|TRBV6-1|TRBJ1-1
CASSEAGRAWTEAFF
TGTGCCAGCAGTGAAGCAGGCAGGGCGTGGACTGAAGCTTTCTTT
>-|-|TRBV4-1|TRBJ1-5
CASSPVGQRINQPQHF
TGCGCCAGCAGCCCGGTTGGACAGAGGATCAATCAGCCCCAGCATTTT
>-|TRBD2|TRBV19|TRBJ2-1
CASSIAGGIYNEQFF
TGTGCCAGTAGTATAGCGGGAGGAATCTACAATGAGCAGTTCTTC
>-|-|TRBV20-1|TRBJ2-7
CSARGGNEQYF
TGCAGTGCTAGAGGCGGCAACGAGCAGTACTTC
>-|-|TRBV14|TRBJ1-4
CASSQVGTRNEKLFF
TGTGCCAGCAGCCAAGTTGGGACAAGAAATGAAAAACTGTTTTTT
>-|TRBD1|TRBV28|TRBJ1-2
CASREDRGQGAWGYTF
TGTGCCAGCAGGGAGGATCGTGGACAGGGGGCGTGGGGCTACACCTTC
>-|-|TRBV9|TRBJ1-2
CASSVGDSYGYTF
TGTGCCAGCAGCGTAGGCGACAGCTATGGCTACACCTTC
>-|TRBD1|TRBV7-9|TRBJ1-4
CASSSRGLGNEKLFF
TGTGCCAGCAGCTCGAGGGGGCTAGGTAATGAAAAACTGTTTTTT
>-|TRBD2|TRBV5-1|TRBJ2-7
CASSLATSRAYEQYF
TGCGCCAGCAGCTTGGCGACTAGCAGAGCCTACGAGCAGTACTTC
>-|TRBD2|TRBV25-1|TRBJ2-7
CASSQIGTSYEQYF
TGTGCCAGCAGCCAGATCGGGACTAGCTACGAGCAGTACTTC
>-|-|TRBV6-5|TRBJ1-2
CASSYLVGQAYGYTF
TGTGCCAGCAGTTACCTGGTGGGTCAGGCCTATGGCTACACCTTC
>-|-|TRBV30|TRBJ1-2
CAGFPGHKGGYTF
TGTGCCGGTTTCCCGGGACACAAGGGAGGCTACACCTTC
>-|-|TRBV9|TRBJ2-2
CASSVRGEGGELFF
TGTGCCAGCAGCGTTCGGGGAGAGGGCGGGGAGCTGTTTTTT
>-|-|TRBV13|TRBJ1-2
CASSLGRREGKIYGYTF
TGTGCCAGCAGCTTAGGCCGCAGGGAAGGGAAAATCTATGGCTACACCTTC
>-|-|TRBV5-4|TRBJ1-1
CASSLIQTREAFF
TGTGCCAGCAGCTTAATACAAACCCGTGAAGCTTTCTTT
>-|TRBD1|TRBV18|TRBJ1-2
CASSPQGAPNYGYTF
TGTGCCAGCTCACCACAGGGGGCCCCGAACTATGGCTACACCTTC
>-|-|TRBV4-1|TRBJ1-1
CASSQAKDMNTEAFF
TGCGCCAGCAGCCAAGCCAAGGACATGAACACTGAAGCTTTCTTT
>-|-|TRBV28|TRBJ2-1
CASRKARGDNEQFF
TGTGCCAGCAGAAAAGCCAGGGGGGACAATGAGCAGTTCTTC
>-|TRBD1|TRBV7-9|TRBJ2-7
CASSKTGTGNEQYF
TGTGCCAGCAGCAAGACCGGGACAGGGAACGAGCAGTACTTC
>-|TRBD2|TRBV5-6|TRBJ2-1
CASSLPSGSINEQFF
TGTGCCAGCAGCTTGCCTAGCGGGAGTATCAATGAGCAGTTCTTC
>-|-|TRBV27|TRBJ1-5
CASSLYLGQDQPQHF
TGTGCCAGCAGTTTATACCTGGGGCAGGATCAGCCCCAGCATTTT
>-|TRBD1|TRBV5-1|TRBJ2-6
CASSLAEGTGLLSGANVLTF
TGCGCCAGCAGCTTGGCCGAAGGGACAGGATTATTGTCTGGGGCCAACGTCCTGACTTTC
>-|-|TRBV7-9|TRBJ2-1
CASSGTGSEQFF
TGTGCCAGCAGCGGTACGGGGTCTGAGCAGTTCTTC
>-|-|TRBV11-2|TRBJ2-3
CASSLDLATDTQYF
TGTGCCAGCAGCTTAGATCTAGCGACAGATACGCAGTATTTT
>-|TRBD2|TRBV28|TRBJ2-2
CASSPHLSGAGELFF
TGTGCCAGCAGTCCCCACCTTAGCGGGGCCGGGGAGCTGTTTTTT
>-|-|TRBV11-1|TRBJ2-7
CASGALYEQYF
TGTGCCAGCGGGGCACTCTACGAGCAGTACTTC
>once|TRBD1|TRBV7-8|TRBJ2-7
CASSLERDRGPSYEQYF
TGTGCCAGCAGCTTAGAACGGGACAGGGGGCCTTCCTACGAGCAGTACTTC
>-|TRBD2|TRBV7-9|TRBJ2-5
CASSSGTSGRAFKETQYF
TGTGCCAGCAGTTCTGGGACTAGCGGGAGGGCTTTCAAAGAGACCCAGTACTTC
>-|TRBD2|TRBV5-1|TRBJ2-5
CASSTKAGSYQETQYF
TGCGCCAGCAGCACAAAAGCGGGGTCGTACCAAGAGACCCAGTACTTC
>-|-|TRBV27|TRBJ2-1
CASSSTGTYNEQFF
TGTGCCAGCAGTTCGACAGGTACCTACAATGAGCAGTTCTTC
>-|-|TRBV5-1|TRBJ1-2
CASSFGSDYGYTF
TGCGCCAGCAGCTTTGGCTCAGACTATGGCTACACCTTC
>-|-|TRBV9|TRBJ2-7
CASSGSSYEQYF
TGTGCCAGCAGCGGGAGCTCCTACGAGCAGTACTTC
>-|-|TRBV15|TRBJ1-2
CATSRDGRNYGYTF
TGTGCCACCAGCAGAGATGGCAGGAACTATGGCTACACCTTC
>once|TRBD1|TRBV5-1|TRBJ1-2
CASSGTGGDGYTF
TGCGCCAGCAGCGGAACAGGGGGGGATGGCTACACCTTC
>-|-|TRBV5-4|TRBJ1-1
CASSLVDTEAFF
TGTGCCAGCAGCTTGGTAGACACTGAAGCTTTCTTT
>-|-|TRBV11-2|TRBJ2-7
CASSLTGGFYEQYF
TGTGCCAGCAGCTTAACGGGGGGCTTCTACGAGCAGTACTTC
>-|-|TRBV19|TRBJ1-4
CASSTNAGINEKLFF
TGTGCCAGTAGTACTAATGCAGGGATTAATGAAAAACTGTTTTTT
>-|TRBD1|TRBV5-1|TRBJ2-7
CASRTGQGPDEQYF
TGCGCCAGCAGGACGGGACAGGGTCCAGACGAGCAGTACTTC
>-|TRBD2|TRBV15|TRBJ2-5
CATSRVFAGGRETQYF
TGTGCCACCAGCAGAGTGTTCGCGGGGGGACGGGAGACCCAGTACTTC
>-|-|TRBV5-4|TRBJ1-1
CASSLGQGIMNTEAFF
TGTGCCAGCAGCTTGGGTCAGGGTATCATGAACACTGAAGCTTTCTTT